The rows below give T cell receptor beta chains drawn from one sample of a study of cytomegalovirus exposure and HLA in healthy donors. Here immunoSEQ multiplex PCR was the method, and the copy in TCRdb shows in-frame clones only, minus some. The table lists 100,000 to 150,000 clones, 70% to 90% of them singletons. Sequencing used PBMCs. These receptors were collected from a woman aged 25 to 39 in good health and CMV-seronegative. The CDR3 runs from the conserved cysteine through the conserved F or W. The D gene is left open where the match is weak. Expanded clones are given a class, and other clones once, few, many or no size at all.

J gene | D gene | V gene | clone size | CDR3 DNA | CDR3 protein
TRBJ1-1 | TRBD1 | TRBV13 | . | TGTGCCAGCAGCTTAACTCCGGGACAGGGGGCCGGCACTGAAGCTTTCTTT | CASSLTPGQGAGTEAFF
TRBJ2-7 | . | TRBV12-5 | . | TGTGCTAGTGGTTTTCCCAGGGCCCCCTACGAGCAGTACTTC | CASGFPRAPYEQYF
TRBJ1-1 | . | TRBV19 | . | TGTGCCAGTAGACCTACTGGTCCCACTGAAGCTTTCTTT | CASRPTGPTEAFF
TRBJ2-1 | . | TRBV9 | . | TGTGCCAGCAGCTCCTCACAGGGACGTGAGCAGTTCTTC | CASSSSQGREQFF
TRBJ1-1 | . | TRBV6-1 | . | TGTGCCAGCAGTACTTCTCAGGAAGGGGCTGAAGCTTTCTTT | CASSTSQEGAEAFF
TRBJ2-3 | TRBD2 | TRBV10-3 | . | TGTGCCATCAGTGCATCCGGGACTAGCGGGGGGCCGATCACAGATACGCAGTATTTT | CAISASGTSGGPITDTQYF
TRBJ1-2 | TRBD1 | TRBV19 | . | TGTGCCAGCGACAGGGGGAACTATGGCTACACCTTC | CASDRGNYGYTF
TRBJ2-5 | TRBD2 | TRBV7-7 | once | TGTGCTAGCAGCTTAGCCGGGCTAGCGGGGGCAGAGACCCAGTACTTC | CASSLAGLAGAETQYF
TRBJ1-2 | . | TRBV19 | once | TGTGCCAGTAGTATGTACAGAGAGTCGTTAAACTATGGCTACACCTTC | CASSMYRESLNYGYTF
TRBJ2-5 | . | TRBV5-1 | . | TGCGCCAGCAGCTTCCAGGGAGGAGAGACCCAGTACTTC | CASSFQGGETQYF
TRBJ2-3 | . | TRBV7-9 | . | TGTGCCAGCAGCTTAGGATCACAGGGCCCCCTACATTTT | CASSLGSQGPLHF
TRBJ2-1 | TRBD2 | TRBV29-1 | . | TGCAGCGTAAATTCGCCGGGACTAGCGGGGAGGGAGCAGTTCTTC | CSVNSPGLAGREQFF
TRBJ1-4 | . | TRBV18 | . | TGTGCCAGCTCCCCCGCGGGTGGTGAAAAACTGTTTTTT | CASSPAGGEKLFF
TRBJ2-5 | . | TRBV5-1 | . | TGCGCCAGCAGCTCCCTGGAGCGGGCCTACCAAGAGACCCAGTACTTC | CASSSLERAYQETQYF
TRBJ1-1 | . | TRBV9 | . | TGTGCCAGCAGCCCCCCCGGGGGAAGAGCTTTCTTT | CASSPPGGRAFF
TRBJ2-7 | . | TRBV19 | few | TGTGCCAGTAGTATGAATCTCCAGTCAGGCGAGCAGTACTTC | CASSMNLQSGEQYF
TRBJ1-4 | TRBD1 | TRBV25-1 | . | TGTGCCAGCAGTGGACAGGGTAGGATGAAGAATGAAAAACTGTTTTTT | CASSGQGRMKNEKLFF
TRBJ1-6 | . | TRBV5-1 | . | TGCGCCAGCAGCGACGGAGGCAATTCACCCCTCCACTTT | CASSDGGNSPLHF
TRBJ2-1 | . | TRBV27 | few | TGTGCCAGCAGGCACTCCTCAGGGGCCAATGAGCAGTTCTTC | CASRHSSGANEQFF
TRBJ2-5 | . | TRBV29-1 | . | TGCAGCGTTGCCAGATGGGGGGAGGAGACCCAGTACTTC | CSVARWGEETQYF
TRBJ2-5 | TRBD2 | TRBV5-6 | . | TGTGCCAGCAGTATAGCGGGGGGGCAAGAGACCCAGTACTTC | CASSIAGGQETQYF
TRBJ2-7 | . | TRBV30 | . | TGTGCCTTCCAGCCCAGGGGAGGGGAGCAGTACTTC | CAFQPRGGEQYF
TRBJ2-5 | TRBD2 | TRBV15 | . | TGTGCCACCCGTACCGGTACGGGGGGATACCAAGAGACCCAGTACTTC | CATRTGTGGYQETQYF
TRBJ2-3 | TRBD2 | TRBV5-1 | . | TGCGCCAGCAGCTTCCTAGCGGGGGATTTCACAGATACGCAGTATTTT | CASSFLAGDFTDTQYF
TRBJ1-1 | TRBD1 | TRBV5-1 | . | TGCGCCAGCAGCGTGACAGGGTCCACTGAAGCTTTCTTT | CASSVTGSTEAFF
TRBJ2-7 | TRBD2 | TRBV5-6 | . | TGTGCCAGCAGCACCGACGGGGGGGGGCTACCCTACGAGCAGTACTTC | CASSTDGGGLPYEQYF
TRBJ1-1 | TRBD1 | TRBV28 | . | TGTGCCAGCAGTATCGACAGGGGGCGGGGTGGAGCTTTCTTT | CASSIDRGRGGAFF
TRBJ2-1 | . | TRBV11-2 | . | TGTGCCAGCAACCCCGGGACAATGATCGATGAGCAGTTCTTC | CASNPGTMIDEQFF
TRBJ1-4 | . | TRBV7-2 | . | TGTGCCACTTCACTGAGGGGGGGTAATGAAAAACTGTTTTTT | CATSLRGGNEKLFF
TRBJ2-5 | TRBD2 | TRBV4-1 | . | TGCGCCAGCAGCCAAGATAGCGGGGGGGTACAAGAGACCCAGTACTTC | CASSQDSGGVQETQYF
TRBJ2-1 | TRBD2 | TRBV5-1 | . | TGCGCCAGCAGTTCCGGGACTACCTACAATGAGCAGTTCTTC | CASSSGTTYNEQFF
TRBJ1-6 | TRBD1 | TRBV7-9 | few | TGTGCCAGCAGCTTCCAAGACAGGGTAGATTCACCCCTCCACTTT | CASSFQDRVDSPLHF
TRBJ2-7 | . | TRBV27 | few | TGTGCCACCCCGACACACGAGCAGTACTTC | CATPTHEQYF
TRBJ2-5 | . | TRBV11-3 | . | TGTGCCAGCAGCTTTGTGCGGACTAATAAAGAGACCCAGTACTTC | CASSFVRTNKETQYF
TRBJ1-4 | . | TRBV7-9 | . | TGTGCCAGCAGCGGGCAGGAGGCCCGAGGTGAAAAACTGTTTTTT | CASSGQEARGEKLFF
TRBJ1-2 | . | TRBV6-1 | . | TGTGCCAGCAGGCGGTCGGATCCTATGTGGGGCTACACCTTC | CASRRSDPMWGYTF
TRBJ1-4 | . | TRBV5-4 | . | TGTGCCAGCAGCTTGCCGGGAAATGAAAAACTGTTTTTT | CASSLPGNEKLFF
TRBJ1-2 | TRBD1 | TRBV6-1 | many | TGTGCCAGCAGTGAATATCCAGGGGGCGAAGTATACGGCTACACCTTC | CASSEYPGGEVYGYTF
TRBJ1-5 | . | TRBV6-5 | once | TGTGCCAGCAGCACAAATAGCAATCAGCCCCAGCATTTT | CASSTNSNQPQHF
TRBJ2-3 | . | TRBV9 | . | TGTGCCAGCAGCGTAACGGAGCGGCTCGCAGATACGCAGTATTTT | CASSVTERLADTQYF
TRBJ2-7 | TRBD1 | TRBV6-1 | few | TGTGCCATCAGTGTACCTGGACAGGGGGCCTCCTACGAGCAGTACTTC | CAISVPGQGASYEQYF
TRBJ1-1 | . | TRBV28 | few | TGTGCCAGCAGTGTGGTCGGGGGAAGGGGGAACACTGAAGCTTTCTTT | CASSVVGGRGNTEAFF
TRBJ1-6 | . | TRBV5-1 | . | TGCGCCAGCAGCTTGGCGGGGATTCGGAGCTCCTATAATTCACCCCTCCACTTT | CASSLAGIRSSYNSPLHF
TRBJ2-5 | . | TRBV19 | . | TGTGCCAGTAGTAAGGGGTGGGAGACCCAGTACTTC | CASSKGWETQYF
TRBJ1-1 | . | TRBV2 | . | TGTGCCAGCAGCTCCCGTGTCGGTGAAGCTTTCTTT | CASSSRVGEAFF
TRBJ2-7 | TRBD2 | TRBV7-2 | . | TGTGCCAGCAGCGCCCGCCGGGCGGGGGGGACCTACGAGCAGTACTTC | CASSARRAGGTYEQYF
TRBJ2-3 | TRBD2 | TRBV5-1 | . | TGCGCCAGCACCCCGGGAGGCGGGGGAGCTTTGGGCGATACGCAGTATTTT | CASTPGGGGALGDTQYF
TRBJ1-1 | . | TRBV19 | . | TGTGCCAGTAGCCCATCCCGATTGAGCACTGAAGCTTTCTTT | CASSPSRLSTEAFF
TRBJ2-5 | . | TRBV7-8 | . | TGTGCCAGCAGTCCGGGGGGCCCTGAGGAGACCCAGTACTTC | CASSPGGPEETQYF
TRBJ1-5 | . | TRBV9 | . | TGTGCCAGCAGCTCGACAGATAGCAATCAGCCCCAGCATTTT | CASSSTDSNQPQHF
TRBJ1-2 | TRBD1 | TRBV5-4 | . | TGTGCCAGCAGCCGCGGACAGGTTCTTAACTATGGCTACACCTTC | CASSRGQVLNYGYTF
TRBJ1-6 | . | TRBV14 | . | TGTGCCAGCAGCCTCGGCCAGGGCTCCTATAATTCACCCCTCCACTTT | CASSLGQGSYNSPLHF
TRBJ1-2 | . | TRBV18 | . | TGTGCCAGCTCACTTGACTTGGATGGCTACACCTTC | CASSLDLDGYTF
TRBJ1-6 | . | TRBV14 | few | TGTGCCAGCAGCTCGCGGGACCCCGGGGGAAATTCACCCCTCCACTTT | CASSSRDPGGNSPLHF
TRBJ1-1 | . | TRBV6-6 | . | TGTGCCAGCAGTAAACAAGACACCTTGAACACTGAAGCTTTCTTT | CASSKQDTLNTEAFF